The T cell receptor beta chain described here comes from a study of CD8 T cells in Susac syndrome. RNA, at about 0.5 to 1 ug, was reverse transcribed with random hexamers. The TCR beta CDR3 was amplified by immunoSEQ multiplex PCR across 54 Vbeta, 13 Jbeta. A single record per CDR3 protein comes from TCRdb applying MiXCR to the immunoSEQ multiplex PCR reads. The data contain fewer than 350,000 distinct CDR3 sequences, around 85% of them seen just once; the ten biggest clones take up around 0.2%. This clonotype was seen a handful of times. FACS was used to enrich TEMRA cells, whereas the CD8+ and CD4+ T cells were obtained by negative isolation. J was trimmed by 3 bases and V by 2 bases; bases with no gene match: 3. CDR1 is MNHEY, CDR2 SVGAGI, per germline. The CDR3 is 14 amino acids.

The chain joins TRBV6-5 to TRBJ1-1, with TRBD1 identical over 7 bases. The clonotype was recovered from a human donor with multiple sclerosis. Sequenced material: CD8+ T cells from PBMCs. The CDR3 reads CASSYGQGDTEAFF. In DNA, the CDR3 is TGTGCCAGCAGTTACGGGCAGGGGGACACTGAAGCTTTCTTT.